These 20 T cell receptor beta chains were all obtained from the same sample, sequenced in a study of blood T cell repertoires in COVID-19. Using immunoSEQ multiplex PCR, the repertoire was profiled, and TCRdb retains in-frame clones only, with some absent. The table has over 25,000 clones, approximately 90% seen once. The sample was peripheral blood. These receptor sequences come from a man aged 60 to 75 with acute or convalescent COVID-19.

V is TRBV5-1 and J is TRBJ2-7; tentatively, D is TRBD1 (6 bases). This CDR3 region has 14 residues. Trimming cost V 0 bases and J 3 bases, with 10 bases left between them. Germline-derived CDR1 and CDR2 are SGHRS and YFSETQ. CDR3 amino acids: CASSLGRGSYEQYF. Written as DNA, the CDR3 is TGCGCCAGCAGCTTGGGCAGGGGCAGCTACGAGCAGTACTTC.

The CDR3 here is CASSWESNQPQHF. The DNA of the CDR3 is TGTGCCAGCAGTTGGGAGAGCAATCAGCCCCAGCATTTT. V and J are TRBV2 and TRBJ1-5; no clear D gene. The V and J ends lost 5 bases and 1 base respectively, with 6 bases between them. This CDR3 comprises 13 residues. Per the germline V gene, CDR1 is SNHLY and CDR2 is FYNNEI.

This chain uses TRBV5-4 with TRBJ1-2; D is unclear. Germline V lookup: CDR1 SGHNT, CDR2 YYREEE (reference sequence). The V and J ends lost 2 bases and 8 bases respectively, with 13 bases between them. This CDR3 comprises 13 residues. The CDR3 loop reads CASSLLRGHGYTF. The CDR3 region has the DNA TGTGCCAGCAGCTTACTCCGAGGCCACGGCTACACCTTC. Variable domain in full (rest from reference TRBV5-4 and TRBJ1-2): ETGVTQSPTHLIKTRGQQVTLRCSSQSGHNTVSWYQQALGQGPQFIFQYYREEENGRGNFPPRFSGLQFPNYSSELNVNALELDDSALYLCASSLLRGHGYTFGSGTRLTVV.

The V call is TRBV19, the J call TRBJ1-5; possibly TRBD1 for D (6 bases). Trimming stripped 8 bases from V and 3 bases from J, with 23 bases between. The CDR3 consists of 17 residues. Germline V gene lookup returns CDR1 LNHDA and CDR2 SQIVND (reference sequence). Here the CDR3 DNA reads TGTGCCAGTGCCGGTGGGGGGGGGCGAAGTGTCAATCAGCCCCAGCATTTT. Protein sequence: CASAGGGGRSVNQPQHF. Full variable domain (rest looked up from reference TRBV19 and TRBJ1-5): DGGITQSPKYLFRKEGQNVTLSCEQNLNHDAMYWYRQDPGQGLRLIYYSQIVNDFQKGDIAEGYSVSREKKESFPLTVTSAQKNPTAFYLCASAGGGGRSVNQPQHFGDGTRLSIL.

This chain joins TRBV7-9 and TRBJ1-2, with D possibly being TRBD1 (6 bases). This CDR3 comprises 16 residues. V gave up 5 bases and J gave up 6 bases, with 22 bases separating them. CDR1 and CDR2 from the germline V gene are SEHNR and FQNEAQ (reference sequence). The CDR3, as DNA: TGTGCCAGCAGCAAAGGACAGAGACAGGCCTCGAATGGCTACACCTTC. It codes for CASSKGQRQASNGYTF.

This sequence joins TRBV3-1 (or the pseudogene TRBV3-2) and TRBJ1-4, with 9 positions matching TRBD1. The CDR3 runs 16 residues. V lost 5 bases to trimming and J lost 2 bases; unmatched junction nucleotides: 6. From germline, CDR1 is LGHDT and CDR2 YNNKEL (reference sequence). In DNA, the CDR3 is TGTGCCAGCAGCGAATCCGGGACAGGGACTAATGAAAAACTGTTTTTT. This encodes CASSESGTGTNEKLFF.

The chain carries TRBV4-1 and TRBJ2-1; D not resolved. Germline V gene data show CDR1 as MGHRA and CDR2 as YSYEKL. CDR3 length: 16 amino acids. V dropped 4 bases and J dropped 0 bases, with 13 bases sitting between them. Written as DNA, the CDR3 is TGCGCCAGCAGCCCCTCGGGTGGCGCCTCCTACAATGAGCAGTTCTTC. Amino acids: CASSPSGGASYNEQFF.

The chain is built from TRBV6-1 and TRBJ2-2, with 9 bases lining up with TRBD2. V dropped 3 bases and J dropped 6; count of bases not matched to a gene: 8. Per germline, CDR1 MNHNS and CDR2 SASEGT. The CDR3 consists of 16 residues. The CDR3 loop reads CASSDLSGRGAGELFF. The CDR3 DNA follows: TGTGCCAGCAGTGACCTTAGCGGGAGAGGCGCCGGGGAGCTGTTTTTT.

The chain is built from TRBV11-2 and TRBJ1-5, with D possibly being TRBD1 (5 bases). The CDR3 contains 13 residues. CDR1 is SGHAT and CDR2 is FQNNGV in the germline V gene. V was trimmed by 0 bases and J by 7 bases, leaving 7 bases between them. The CDR3 protein is CASSLDRVQPQHF. The DNA of the CDR3 is TGTGCCAGCAGCTTAGACAGGGTGCAGCCCCAGCATTTT.

This rearrangement joins TRBV11-2 to TRBJ2-1; D is perhaps TRBD1 (6 bases). This CDR3 comprises 15 residues. Per the germline V gene, CDR1 is SGHAT and CDR2 is FQNNGV. Trimming removed 3 bases at V and 7 bases at J, with 16 bases between. DNA for the CDR3: TGTGCCAGCAGCTTTAGTCCCAGGGGTAAGAATGAGCAGTTCTTC. Residues: CASSFSPRGKNEQFF.

This chain links TRBV12-3 or TRBV12-4 with TRBJ1-2; possible D gene TRBD1, 5 bases. This CDR3 spans 13 amino acids. V lost 6 bases, J lost 1 base, and 9 bases lay in between. This CDR3 reads CASSRQINYGYTF. CDR3 in DNA: TGTGCCAGCAGCCGACAGATTAACTATGGCTACACCTTC.

The V call is TRBV24-1, the J call TRBJ2-3; D unresolved. The CDR3 covers 14 residues. The V gene's germline CDR1 is KGHDR and CDR2 SFDVKD. V dropped 2 bases and J dropped 4 bases, with 9 bases sitting between them. In DNA, the CDR3 is TGTGCCACCAGTGATTGGCAGAACGCAGATACGCAGTATTTT. Its translation: CATSDWQNADTQYF.

This rearrangement joins TRBV27 to TRBJ1-6, with TRBD1 identical over 9 bases. Germline values: CDR1 MNHEY, CDR2 SMNVEV (reference sequence). Trimming removed 5 bases from V and 2 bases from J; junction bases left unmatched: 10. The CDR3 contains 18 residues. The CDR3 protein is CASSPRRTGEAYNSPLHF. CDR3 nucleotide sequence: TGTGCCAGCAGTCCCCGCCGGACAGGGGAAGCCTATAATTCACCCCTCCACTTT.

The genes are TRBV18 and TRBJ2-2; possible D gene TRBD1, 6 bases. The length of the CDR3 is 15 residues. The V gene lost 5 bases and the J gene lost 2 bases, with 12 bases spanning the gap. Germline CDR1 KGHSH, CDR2 LQKENI. The CDR3 protein is CASSSPGENTGELFF. Written as DNA, the CDR3 is TGTGCCAGCTCATCCCCAGGGGAAAACACCGGGGAGCTGTTTTTT.

The chain couples TRBV19 to TRBJ1-4; tentative D call: TRBD1 (6 bases). Per germline, CDR1 LNHDA and CDR2 SQIVND (reference sequence). The CDR3 extends over 15 amino acids. The V end was cut by 3 bases, the J end by 3 bases, with 11 bases between. The CDR3 DNA reads as TGTGCCAGTAGTATGTCGACAGGCGCTAATGAAAAACTGTTTTTT. Its translation is CASSMSTGANEKLFF.

As DNA, the CDR3 is TGTGCCAGCAGTTGGAGGGGGCAGAACACTGAAGCTTTCTTT. Its protein is CASSWRGQNTEAFF. The chain carries TRBV6-2 or TRBV6-3 and TRBJ1-1, with 7 positions matching TRBD1. The CDR3 contains 14 residues. J gave up 1 base and V 4 bases, and 3 bases lay outside the gene matches. CDR1 is MNHEY, CDR2 SVGEGT, per germline.

The chain recombines TRBV19 with TRBJ1-2; 12 positions match TRBD1. Germline CDR1 LNHDA, CDR2 SQIVND (reference sequence). Germline trimming cut 6 bases from V and 4 bases from J; bases unmatched to any gene: 9. The CDR3 consists of 16 residues. Written as DNA, the CDR3 is TGTGCCAGTAGCGTACCGGGACAGGGGGCTATCTATGGCTACACCTTC. Translated: CASSVPGQGAIYGYTF.

The chain carries TRBV11-3 and TRBJ2-7; 7 positions agree with TRBD1. V lost 5 bases to trimming and J lost 4 bases; unmatched junction nucleotides: 5. In germline, CDR1 is SGHNT, CDR2 YENEEA. The CDR3 is 13 residues long. The CDR3 spells CASSNRDSYEQYF. CDR3 sequence (DNA): TGTGCCAGCAGCAACCGGGACAGTTACGAGCAGTACTTC.

This rearrangement joins TRBV24-1 to TRBJ2-1; possibly TRBD1 for D (6 bases). The germline V gene encodes CDR1 KGHDR and CDR2 SFDVKD. The CDR3 covers 12 residues. V was clipped by 6 bases and J by 7 bases, with 9 bases between them. CDR3: CATSYQGNEQFF. CDR3 coding DNA: TGTGCCACCAGTTATCAGGGGAATGAGCAGTTCTTC.

The rearrangement uses TRBV7-2 and TRBJ2-3, with TRBD1 matching 7 bases. The V gene end was trimmed by 2 bases and the J gene end by 3 bases; junction bases not matched to a gene: 2. The CDR3 loop spans 14 amino acids. Germline CDR1 reads SGHTA; CDR2 reads FQGNSA. CDR3 amino acids: CASSLFRGTDTQYF. The CDR3 DNA is TGTGCCAGCAGCTTATTCAGGGGGACAGATACGCAGTATTTT.